Below, 27 T cell receptor beta chains from the same sample are listed, as sequenced in a study of T cells after posttransplantation cyclophosphamide. Libraries were prepared by immunoSEQ multiplex PCR; TCRdb keeps only in-frame clonotypes and omits some of them. Listed for the sample are 30,000 to 35,000 clones, none seen a single time. The sample was PBMCs. These receptors all come from a woman between 45 and 65 years old in good health and a related stem cell transplant donor.

The chain carries TRBV12-3 or TRBV12-4 and TRBJ2-5; perhaps TRBD2 as D (6 bases). The length of the CDR3 is 12 residues. Trimming left V 6 bases short and J 5 bases short, with 10 bases between. The CDR3 nucleotides are TGTGCCAGCAGCGTGGCGGGGGAGACCCAGTACTTC. Protein sequence: CASSVAGETQYF.

The table lists this clone with many counts. The chain joins TRBV5-1 to TRBJ2-2, with 8 bases identical to TRBD1. The CDR3 is made up of 15 amino acids. Germline V CDR1 and CDR2: SGHRS, YFSETQ. The V segment lost 0 bases and the J segment 6 bases; nucleotides outside the gene matches: 4. The CDR3 coding sequence is TGCGCCAGCAGCTTGGGGACAGGGATCGCCGGGGAGCTGTTTTTT. Amino acid sequence: CASSLGTGIAGELFF.

This clone has more than one count but fewer than ten. The chain is built from TRBV29-1 and TRBJ1-1, with no clear D. CDR3 length equals 12 residues. Deletions cut 5 bases from V and 1 base from J, with 8 bases between. Germline loops: CDR1 SQVTM, CDR2 ANQGSEA. CDR3 sequence: CSVRTGNTEAFF. CDR3 nucleotides: TGCAGCGTTCGTACGGGGAACACTGAAGCTTTCTTT. The variable domain in full, completed from reference TRBV29-1 and TRBJ1-1, reads SAVISQKPSRDICQRGTSLTIQCQVDSQVTMMFWYRQQPGQSLTLIATANQGSEATYESGFVIDKFPISRPNLTFSTLTVSNMSPEDSSIYLCSVRTGNTEAFFGQGTRLTVV.

This clone was counted at least ten times. The rearrangement links TRBV6-2 or TRBV6-3 to TRBJ1-1; 7 bases map to TRBD1. The ends lost 6 bases at V and 0 bases at J; junction bases unmatched: 4. This CDR3 is built from 14 residues. The germline CDR1 and CDR2 sequences are MNHEY and SVGEGT. The CDR3, as DNA: TGTGCCAGCAGCCGACAGGGAATGAACACTGAAGCTTTCTTT. This codes for CASSRQGMNTEAFF.

This clone was seen at least ten times. The genes are TRBV2 and TRBJ2-1; 10 bases align to TRBD2. The V gene end was trimmed by 6 bases and the J gene end by 2 bases; junction bases not matched to a gene: 7. The length of the CDR3 is 16 residues. Germline lookup yields CDR1 SNHLY and CDR2 FYNNEI. In DNA, the CDR3 is TGTGCCAGCAGGCCTCCTAGCGGGGGCGCCTACAATGAGCAGTTCTTC. Protein: CASRPPSGGAYNEQFF.

This clone was seen at least ten times. CDR3 DNA: TGTGCCAGCAGCTTGGAACTAGTTCTCGAGCAGTACTTC. It is translated as CASSLELVLEQYF. This chain uses TRBV5-6 with TRBJ2-7, with a weak D call TRBD2 (5 bases). The V gene's germline CDR1 is SGHDT and CDR2 YYEEEE. Deletions cut 0 bases from V and 6 bases from J, with 10 bases between. This CDR3 spans 13 amino acids.

This clone was seen a handful of times. The V call is TRBV5-1, the J call TRBJ2-3, with D perhaps TRBD1 (5 bases). The CDR3 runs to 17 residues. Between the trimmed V and J ends, which lost 0 bases and 1 base, there was a span of 15 bases. The germline V gene has CDR1 SGHRS and CDR2 YFSETQ. The DNA for the CDR3 is TGCGCCAGCAGCTTGGGCCCGGAAAAAGGGGGCACAGATACGCAGTATTTT. Translating it yields CASSLGPEKGGTDTQYF.

The rearrangement uses TRBV24-1 and TRBJ2-3, with 7 bases matching TRBD1. Germline V CDR1 and CDR2: KGHDR, SFDVKD. V trimming: 4 bases; J trimming: 6 bases; junction bases outside the gene matches: 9. The CDR3 extends over 15 amino acids. CDR3 in amino acids: CATSDPQGTGDTQYF. CDR3 nucleotides: TGTGCCACCAGTGACCCACAGGGGACGGGGGATACGCAGTATTTT.

This chain links TRBV9 with TRBJ2-1, with 11 bases fitting TRBD2. Germline loops: CDR1 SGDLS, CDR2 YYNGEE. CDR3 length equals 13 residues. Unmatched junction bases numbered 4, after V lost 1 base and J lost 13 bases. The CDR3 spells CASSVTSGSPQFF. The CDR3 coding sequence is TGTGCCAGCAGCGTAACTAGCGGGAGTCCTCAGTTCTTC.

This clone has at least ten counts. This chain links TRBV2 with TRBJ2-2, with 7 bases matching TRBD2. Germline-derived CDR1 and CDR2 are SNHLY and FYNNEI. The junction had 6 bases not matched to a gene; V was cut back by 1 base and J by 7 bases. This CDR3 is built from 15 residues. The CDR3 loop reads CASSEVSGWVGELFF. The CDR3 nucleotides are TGTGCCAGCAGTGAAGTTAGCGGGTGGGTCGGGGAGCTGTTTTTT.

This clone was detected many times. The chain joins TRBV6-5 to TRBJ1-2, with 8 bases that match TRBD1. The CDR3 loop spans 15 amino acids. V was pared by 2 bases and J by 6 bases, with 8 bases of the junction left unmatched. Germline V CDR1 and CDR2: MNHEY, SVGAGI. This CDR3 is CASSYRQGRIHGYTF. CDR3 nucleotides: TGTGCCAGCAGTTACAGACAGGGGAGAATTCATGGCTACACCTTC.

In its sample, this clone was seen many times. The gene calls are TRBV7-9 and TRBJ2-1; the match to TRBD1 covers 9 bases. Germline V lookup: CDR1 SEHNR, CDR2 FQNEAQ (reference sequence). CDR3 size: 16 residues. J gave up 8 bases and V 6 bases, and 14 bases lay outside the gene matches. In DNA form, the CDR3 reads TGTGCCAGCAGAGTTTCCATGGGACAGGGCAGGTATGAGCAGTTCTTC. The encoded protein is CASRVSMGQGRYEQFF.

This clone appeared a few times. The V and J genes are TRBV27 and TRBJ1-5; the match to TRBD1 covers 10 bases. The V gene's germline CDR1 is MNHEY and CDR2 SMNVEV (reference sequence). This CDR3 is 15 amino acids long. The V and J ends lost 4 bases and 1 base, in that order; junction bases with no gene match: 1. CDR3 bases: TGTGCCAGCAGTTGGACAGGGGGAAGCAATCAGCCCCAGCATTTT. Translation: CASSWTGGSNQPQHF.

The table lists this clone with many counts. J is TRBJ2-3 and V is TRBV5-1; 14 bases are a match to TRBD2. This CDR3 contains 16 residues. Per the germline V gene, CDR1 is SGHRS and CDR2 is YFSETQ. V shed 2 bases, J shed 4 bases, and the junction held 3 bases outside the gene matches. The CDR3, as DNA: TGCGCCAGCAGCTTAGGACTAGCGGGAGGATCAGATACGCAGTATTTT. Amino acid sequence: CASSLGLAGGSDTQYF.

This clone has ten or more counts. The rearrangement uses TRBV7-9 and TRBJ2-7; possibly TRBD2 for D (6 bases). V gave up 6 bases and J gave up 2 bases, with 11 bases separating them. CDR1 and CDR2 (germline): SEHNR, FQNEAQ (reference sequence). The CDR3 extends over 13 amino acids. The CDR3, as DNA: TGTGCCAGCAGGCCAACGGGGGCCTACGAGCAGTACTTC. Encoded protein: CASRPTGAYEQYF. The complete variable domain, with remaining parts taken from reference TRBV7-9 and TRBJ2-7, reads DTGVSQNPRHKITKRGQNVTFRCDPISEHNRLYWYRQTLGQGPEFLTYFQNEAQLEKSRLLSDRFSAERPKGSFSTLEIQRTEQGDSAMYLCASRPTGAYEQYFGPGTRLTVT.

This clone was seen at least ten times. The chain couples TRBV2 to TRBJ2-1; 7 nucleotides match TRBD2. Germline assignment: CDR1 SNHLY and CDR2 FYNNEI. The CDR3 extends over 15 amino acids. The ends lost 4 bases at V and 3 bases at J; junction bases unmatched: 6. The CDR3 sequence is CASSGLAGGYNEQFF. The CDR3 region has the DNA TGTGCCAGCAGTGGACTAGCCGGTGGCTACAATGAGCAGTTCTTC.

This clone was detected ten times or more. V gene TRBV19 combines with J gene TRBJ2-4; 7 bases align to TRBD2. Germline V gene sequence: CDR1 LNHDA, CDR2 SQIVND (reference sequence). V trimming: 7 bases; J trimming: 0 bases; junction bases outside the gene matches: 12. The CDR3 totals 17 residues. This chain's CDR3 is CASTERFRGVAKNIQYF. The CDR3 coding sequence is TGTGCCAGTACCGAAAGGTTTCGGGGGGTAGCCAAAAACATTCAGTACTTC.

This clone was detected a few times. The V call is TRBV6-5, the J call TRBJ2-2; TRBD2 matches 7 bases. Per the germline V gene, CDR1 is MNHEY and CDR2 is SVGAGI. J was trimmed by 6 bases and V by 6 bases; bases with no gene match: 10. This CDR3 region has 15 residues. The CDR3 reads CASRTSFGGAGELFF. The CDR3 DNA sequence: TGTGCCAGCAGGACCTCTTTTGGGGGGGCCGGGGAGCTGTTTTTT.

This clone was seen at least ten times. This chain connects TRBV6-2 or TRBV6-3 to TRBJ2-7; D may be TRBD1 (6 bases). The CDR3 is made up of 16 amino acids. V was cut by 7 bases and J by 1 base, with 20 bases left in between. The germline V gene has CDR1 MNHEY and CDR2 SVGEGT. The CDR3 loop is CASTKGEQFRSYEQYF. The CDR3 bases are TGTGCCAGCACCAAGGGGGAGCAGTTTAGGTCCTACGAGCAGTACTTC.

The genes are TRBV28 and TRBJ1-2, with 7 bases fitting TRBD1. The germline gives CDR1 MDHEN, CDR2 SYDVKM. The CDR3 is 15 amino acids. The J segment lost 4 bases and the V segment lost 9 bases, leaving 14 bases of the junction unmatched. The DNA of the CDR3 is TGTGCCAGTGGCACCACAGGGGCATCCCCCTATGGCTACACCTTC. It yields the protein CASGTTGASPYGYTF.

This clone appeared many times. The rearrangement uses TRBV6-2 or TRBV6-3 and TRBJ2-3; 7 positions match TRBD2. The V gene's germline CDR1 is MNHEY and CDR2 SVGEGT. The CDR3 consists of 17 residues. Trimming at V came to 4 bases and at J to 4 bases, leaving 14 bases not matched to a gene. CDR3 sequence (DNA): TGTGCCAGCAGTTGGTCAGGCATGGCGGGAGTCCCAGATACGCAGTATTTT. Translation gives CASSWSGMAGVPDTQYF.

This clone was seen repeatedly, ten times or more. The chain's CDR3 is CASSLEATSGHGEQYF. CDR3 nucleotides: TGTGCCAGCAGCTTAGAAGCGACTAGCGGTCATGGAGAGCAGTACTTC. The rearrangement uses TRBV7-6 and TRBJ2-7; 9 nucleotides agree with TRBD2. The CDR3 contains 16 residues. The J segment lost 7 bases and the V segment lost 1 base, leaving 11 bases of the junction unmatched. The germline gives CDR1 SGHVS, CDR2 FNYEAQ.

In nucleotides, the CDR3 is TGTGCCAGCAGCGTGGCCCCTCTCAAGTCTAACACCGGGGAGCTGTTTTTT. Protein: CASSVAPLKSNTGELFF. V gene TRBV9 combines with J gene TRBJ2-2, with D unclear. The CDR3 extends over 17 amino acids. The germline V gene has CDR1 SGDLS and CDR2 YYNGEE. Between the trimmed V and J ends, which lost 2 bases and 2 bases, there was a span of 16 bases.

This clone was counted many times. The chain uses TRBV29-1 and TRBJ1-1; D perhaps matches TRBD1 (5 bases). Looked up from germline, CDR1 is SQVTM and CDR2 is ANQGSEA. The CDR3 spans 15 residues. Trimming left V 4 bases short and J 0 bases short, with 15 bases between. DNA of the CDR3: TGCAGCGTTGCGGGGACTGTTAAAGTGAACACTGAAGCTTTCTTT. This sequence encodes CSVAGTVKVNTEAFF.

This clone was seen repeatedly, ten times or more. CDR3 DNA sequence: TGTGCCAGCAGCGTAGGTGTAGCGGGATTTCGGGAGACCCAGTACTTC. Encoded protein: CASSVGVAGFRETQYF. The rearrangement joins TRBV9 to TRBJ2-5; 8 positions agree with TRBD2. The germline CDR1 and CDR2 sequences are SGDLS and YYNGEE. The ends lost 0 bases at V and 5 bases at J; junction bases unmatched: 9. This CDR3 spans 16 amino acids.

The table lists this clone with many counts. The V call is TRBV6-1, the J call TRBJ2-7; 11 bases line up with TRBD2. The CDR3 has 15 residues. Germline CDR1 reads MNHNS; CDR2 reads SASEGT. Unmatched junction bases numbered 5, after V lost 4 bases and J lost 3 bases. CDR3 nucleotide sequence: TGTGCCAGCAGTGTAAATAGCGGGAGGGACTACGAGCAGTACTTC. It specifies CASSVNSGRDYEQYF.

This clone was seen at least ten times. The V call is TRBV30, the J call TRBJ1-1; a possible D gene is TRBD1 (6 bases). Deletions cut 2 bases from V and 3 bases from J, with 10 bases between. The CDR3 loop spans 13 amino acids. CDR1 GTSNPN and CDR2 SVGIG come from the germline V gene (reference sequence). CDR3 sequence: CAWSRQAYTEAFF. CDR3 nucleotides: TGTGCCTGGAGTAGACAGGCGTACACTGAAGCTTTCTTT.